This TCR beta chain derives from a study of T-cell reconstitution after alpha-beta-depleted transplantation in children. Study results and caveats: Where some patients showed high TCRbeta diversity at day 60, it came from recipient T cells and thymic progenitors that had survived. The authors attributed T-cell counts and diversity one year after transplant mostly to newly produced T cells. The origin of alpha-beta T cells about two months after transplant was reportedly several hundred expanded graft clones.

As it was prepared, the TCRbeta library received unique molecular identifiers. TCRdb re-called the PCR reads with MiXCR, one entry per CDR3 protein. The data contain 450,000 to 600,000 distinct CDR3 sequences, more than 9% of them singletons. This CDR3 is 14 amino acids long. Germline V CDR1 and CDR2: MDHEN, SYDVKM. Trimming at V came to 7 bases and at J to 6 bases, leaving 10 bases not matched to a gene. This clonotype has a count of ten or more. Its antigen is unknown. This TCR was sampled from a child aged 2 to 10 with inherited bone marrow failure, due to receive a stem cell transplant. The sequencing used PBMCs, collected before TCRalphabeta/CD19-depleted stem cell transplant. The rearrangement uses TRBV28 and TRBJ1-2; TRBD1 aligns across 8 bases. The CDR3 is CASNGQGSRHGYTF. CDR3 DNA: TGTGCCAGCAACGGACAGGGATCTAGACATGGCTACACCTTC.